This T cell receptor (beta chain) was sequenced during a study of post-analysis software for immune sequencing data. Across the whole study: Relapsing-remitting, secondary progressive and progressive-relapsing multiple sclerosis were all included among the disease courses.

As to this clonotype: What it recognizes is unknown.

The germline V gene encodes CDR1 MNHEY and CDR2 SVGAGI. This CDR3 has 14 residues. Whole-study results and caveats: Diversity measured as normalized Chao1 was significantly lower in multiple sclerosis patients than in controls. About 5 TRBV segments occurring more often in patients than controls included TRBV5-6, TRBV5-1 and TRBV20-1.

TCR beta cDNA libraries had unique molecular identifiers. With about 0.9 to 11 million T cells as the source, roughly 500,000 cDNA molecules resulted. TCRdb redid the calling of the PCR reads with MiXCR, one entry per CDR3 protein. The data contain fewer than 900,000 distinct CDR3 sequences, under 60% of them seen just once; the ten biggest clones take up approximately 4.4%. The V gene is TRBV6-5, the J gene TRBJ2-1; TRBD2 agrees at 10 bases. The end of the DNA fits TRBJ2-7 better, so the J call may be wrong. This clonotype was obtained from a girl aged 5 to 17 with multiple sclerosis. The sequenced sample was blood. Here the CDR3 DNA reads TGTGCCAGCGGACTAGCGGATACCTACAATGAGCAGTACTTC. It encodes CASGLADTYNEQYF.